This TCR beta chain came from a study of Graves' ophthalmopathy and Graves' hyperthyroidism. Notes on the study in general: The model's ophthalmopathy progression predictions had more than 55% sensitivity and 72% to 80% specificity. Blood samples also showed most expanded thyroid clonotypes exceeding 0.001 frequency.

Concerning this clonotype: Its antigen is not identified.

V was cut by 5 bases and J by 0 bases, with 11 bases left in between. Germline V CDR1 and CDR2: MNHNY, SVGAGI (reference sequence). The CDR3 covers 15 residues. The sequenced template was RNA, covering the TCR beta CDR3 region. HTBI primers were employed in first-round RT-PCR, then a second-round multiplex PCR followed. Each CDR3 protein gets one entry after TCRdb re-called the multiplex PCR reads with MiXCR. The sample carries hundreds of thousands of distinct CDR3 sequences, just over 40% recorded once. The sample consisted of peripheral blood. The chain recombines TRBV6-6 with TRBJ1-3; D not resolved. This receptor was identified in an adult man with Graves' ophthalmopathy. The CDR3 region is CASSRGPPSGNTIYF. The CDR3 DNA sequence: TGTGCCAGCAGTCGAGGGCCGCCCTCTGGAAACACCATATATTTT.